This T cell receptor beta chain appears in the sequencing data of a study of shared clonotypes between healthy human individuals. Study summary: The study used three CD4 naive, three CD4 memory, two CD8 naive and one CD8 memory plate per donor. Study observations and caveats: Larger estimated richness was generally seen in naive subsets than in memory subsets.

The authors split each subset's genomic DNA evenly across several immunoSEQ plates. Some clones are missing from TCRdb's copy, which holds only in-frame ones; the method was immunoSEQ multiplex PCR. Seen here are hundreds of thousands of clones, 73% observed once, and the top ten hold more than 9%. Comments on this clone: Antigen: not known.

Trimming pared 4 bases from V and 0 bases from J, leaving 13 bases between. The CDR3 has 16 residues. Germline assignment: CDR1 SGHRS and CDR2 YFSETQ. This receptor was obtained from a man aged 25-40 years in good health. The chain joins TRBV5-1 to TRBJ1-4, with no clear D. The sample taken for sequencing was memory CD4+ T cells sorted from blood. Subset noted: CD45RA-negative fraction. For the CDR3, the DNA is TGCGCCAGCAGCGAGACCCCGGGCGCAACTAATGAAAAACTGTTTTTT. As protein: CASSETPGATNEKLFF.